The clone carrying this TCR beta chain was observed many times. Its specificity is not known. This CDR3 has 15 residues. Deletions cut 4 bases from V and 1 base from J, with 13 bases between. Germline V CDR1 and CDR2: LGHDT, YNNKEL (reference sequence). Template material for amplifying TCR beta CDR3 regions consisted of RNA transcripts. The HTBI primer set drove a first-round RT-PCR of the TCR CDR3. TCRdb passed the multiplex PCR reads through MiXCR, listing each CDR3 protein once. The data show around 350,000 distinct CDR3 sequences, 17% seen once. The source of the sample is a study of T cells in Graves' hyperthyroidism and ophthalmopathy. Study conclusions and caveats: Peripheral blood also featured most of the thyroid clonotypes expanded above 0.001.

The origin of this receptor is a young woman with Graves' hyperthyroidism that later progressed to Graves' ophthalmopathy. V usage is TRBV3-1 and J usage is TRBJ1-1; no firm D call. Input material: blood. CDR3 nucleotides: TGTGCCAGCAGCCCGCCTAGCGGGAAGAACACTGAAGCTTTCTTT. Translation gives CASSPPSGKNTEAFF.